This T cell receptor beta chain emerged from a study of follicular helper T cells after annual influenza vaccination. Germline CDR1 and CDR2: SGHTA and FQGNSA. V was clipped by 5 bases and J by 0 bases, with 17 bases between them. The CDR3 spans 17 residues. Repertoires were generated with immunoSEQ multiplex PCR, while TCRdb's copy carries only in-frame clones and drops some. The sample yields 9,900 or so clones, around 80% seen once. Sorted blood CD4 subsets were sequenced before and after adults received seasonal inactivated influenza vaccine. The source is an adult who received the influenza vaccine. The chain couples TRBV7-2 to TRBJ1-3; D is unresolved. Source: CXCR5- memory CD4+ T cells sorted from blood, taken 6 weeks after influenza vaccination. In nucleotides, the CDR3 is TGTGCCAGCAGCCCTAGGGCCTATTTCGGCTCTGGAAACACCATATATTTT. Its protein product is CASSPRAYFGSGNTIYF.